The T cell receptor (beta chain) described here comes from a study of shared clonotypes between healthy human individuals. Study overall: Researchers assigned three CD4 naive, three CD4 memory, two CD8 naive and one CD8 memory plate to each donor.

The method was immunoSEQ multiplex PCR; TCRdb's version includes in-frame clones alone and lacks a portion of them. The table lists 150,000 to 200,000 clones, approximately 70% of them singletons. Worth noting for this clone: Its antigen is still unknown.

The CDR3 covers 16 residues. Trimming cost V 5 bases and J 3 bases, with 19 bases left between them. CDR1 is SGHTA and CDR2 is FQGNSA in the germline V gene. Study findings and constraints: The naive CD4 repertoires of a handful of donors were compared, and about 5% of clonotypes were shared.

The chain uses TRBV7-2 and TRBJ2-5, with a possible D match to TRBD1 (6 bases). This TCR came from a man aged 25-40 years in good health. The material sequenced was memory CD4+ T cells sorted from blood. The subset here: CD45RA-negative fraction. The CDR3 sequence is CASSRKGQLGKETQYF. The CDR3 bases are TGTGCCAGCAGCCGAAAAGGACAGCTGGGAAAAGAGACCCAGTACTTC.